Below are 6 T cell receptor beta chains sequenced from a single sample in a study of T cells in Graves' hyperthyroidism and ophthalmopathy. Using RNA transcripts as the source, TCR beta CDR3 regions were amplified. With the HTBI primer set, the TCR CDR3 went through a first round of RT-PCR. TCRdb ran MiXCR on the multiplex PCR reads and lists one entry per CDR3 protein. The sample includes fewer than 350,000 distinct CDR3 sequences, approximately 22% of them seen just once. The source material was blood. The receptors derive from a woman in her fifties or sixties with Graves' hyperthyroidism.

The V and J genes are TRBV20-1 and TRBJ2-2; possibly TRBD1 for D (5 bases). Between the trimmed V and J ends, which lost 1 base and 7 bases, there was a span of 13 bases. The CDR3 runs 14 residues. Germline CDR1 is DFQATT and CDR2 is SNEGSKA (reference sequence). The CDR3 spells CSARGLSQVGELFF. The CDR3 nucleotides are TGCAGTGCTAGAGGCCTATCACAGGTCGGGGAGCTGTTTTTT.

J is TRBJ1-2 and V is TRBV25-1; D may be TRBD1 (5 bases). The V gene lost 5 bases and the J gene lost 4 bases, with 11 bases spanning the gap. The CDR3 contains 13 residues. From germline, CDR1 is MGHDK and CDR2 SYGVNS. CDR3 amino acids: CASSNPGPYGYTF. The CDR3 DNA reads TGTGCCAGCAGTAATCCAGGGCCCTATGGCTACACCTTC.

As to this clonotype: Possible read error: a much larger clone is one base away. This chain uses TRBV6-5 with TRBJ2-1; 11 nucleotides align to TRBD2. In germline, CDR1 is MNHEY, CDR2 SVGAGI. The CDR3 covers 15 residues. The J segment lost 4 bases and the V segment lost 4 bases, leaving 3 bases of the junction unmatched. CDR3 in amino acids: CASSLAGGAYNEQFF. CDR3 coding DNA: TGTGCCAGCAGTTTAGCGGGGGGGGCTTACAATGAGCAGTTCTTC.

Points on this clonotype: The junction does not match germline at one end; this may be a read error. In DNA, the CDR3 is TGTGCCGGCAGTTTTAGGGGACAGAGCTACAATGAGCAGTTCTTC. It translates to CAGSFRGQSYNEQFF. The chain is built from TRBV12-3 or TRBV12-4 and TRBJ2-1, with 7 bases that match TRBD1. This CDR3 spans 15 amino acids.

This clonotype came up many times. The chain combines TRBV5-1 with TRBJ1-5; TRBD1 aligns across 11 bases. There are 15 residues in the CDR3. CDR1 is SGHRS and CDR2 is YFSETQ in the germline V gene. V lost 4 bases, J lost 5 bases, and 5 bases stayed unmatched. CDR3 protein: CASSRGQGAYQPQHF. The DNA for the CDR3 is TGCGCCAGCAGCCGTGGACAGGGGGCTTATCAGCCCCAGCATTTT.

This clonotype was recorded at least ten times. CDR3 in DNA: TGTGCCAGCAAGCGGGAGAGAGATACGCAGTATTTT. Amino acid sequence: CASKRERDTQYF. The rearrangement links TRBV30 to TRBJ2-3; 8 bases align to TRBD2. Germline V CDR1 and CDR2: GTSNPN, SVGIG (reference sequence). This CDR3 comprises 12 residues. V dropped 8 bases and J dropped 5; count of bases not matched to a gene: 6.